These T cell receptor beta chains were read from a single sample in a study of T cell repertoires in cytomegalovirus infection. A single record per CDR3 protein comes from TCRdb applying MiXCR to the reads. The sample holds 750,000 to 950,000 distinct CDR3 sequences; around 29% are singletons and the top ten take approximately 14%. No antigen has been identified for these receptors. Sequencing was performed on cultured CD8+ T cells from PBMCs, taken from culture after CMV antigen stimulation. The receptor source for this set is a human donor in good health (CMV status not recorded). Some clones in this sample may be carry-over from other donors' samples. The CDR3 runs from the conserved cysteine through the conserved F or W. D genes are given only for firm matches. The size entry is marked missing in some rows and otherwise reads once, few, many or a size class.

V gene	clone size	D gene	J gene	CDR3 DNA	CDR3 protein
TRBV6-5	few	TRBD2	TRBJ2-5	TGTGCCAGCAGTTACTCGTTCGGGGAGGGAATTGAGACCCAGTACTTC	CASSYSFGEGIETQYF
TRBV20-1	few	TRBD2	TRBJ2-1	TGCAGTGCTGGGGGGGGGTTTTCCTACAATGAGCAGTTCTTC	CSAGGGFSYNEQFF
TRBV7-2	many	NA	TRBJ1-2	TGTGCCAGCAGCTACGCATGGCAGCGTAACTATGGCTACACCTTC	CASSYAWQRNYGYTF
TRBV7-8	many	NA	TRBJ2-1	TGTGCCAGCACCGCCATGGGGAATTGGGGTGAGCAGTTCTTC	CASTAMGNWGEQFF
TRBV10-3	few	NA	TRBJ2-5	TGTGCCATCAGGGTGGCCGACAGGAAGGGAGAGACCCAGTACTTC	CAIRVADRKGETQYF
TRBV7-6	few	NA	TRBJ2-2	TGTGCCAGCAGCTTAGGGGGAACCGCCACCGGGGAGCTGTTTTTT	CASSLGGTATGELFF
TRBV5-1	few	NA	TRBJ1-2	TGCGCCAGCAGCTTCGGCGAATGGGACTATGGCTACACCTTC	CASSFGEWDYGYTF
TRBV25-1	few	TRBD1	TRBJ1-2	TGTGCCAGCAGTGAATATTTCAGTGGACAGGGGGCCGGGAATGGCTACACCTTC	CASSEYFSGQGAGNGYTF
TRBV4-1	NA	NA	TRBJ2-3	TGCGCCAGCAGCCAAGATCAGCCAGATACGCAGTATTTT	CASSQDQPDTQYF
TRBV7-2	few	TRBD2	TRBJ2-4	TGTGCCAGCAGCTCACGGGGGGGCTGGATAAACATTCAGTACTTC	CASSSRGGWINIQYF
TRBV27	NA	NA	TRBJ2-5	TGTGCCAGCAGCCCCGTGGGTCCAGGCCACCGGGAGACCCAGTACTTC	CASSPVGPGHRETQYF
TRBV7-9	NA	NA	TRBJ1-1	TGTGCCAGCAGCTTAAGTCAGCCCCCTGGTGTGGCTTTCTTT	CASSLSQPPGVAFF
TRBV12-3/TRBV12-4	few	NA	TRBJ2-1	TGTGCCAGCACCCCCTGGGAGCAGTTCTTC	CASTPWEQFF
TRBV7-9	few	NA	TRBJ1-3	TGTGCCAGCAGCGGCCAAAGACGGTCTAGCTCTGGAAACACCATATATTTT	CASSGQRRSSSGNTIYF
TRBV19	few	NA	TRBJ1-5	TGTGCCAGTAGTATAAATCGCAGGGACAATCAGCCCCAGCATTTT	CASSINRRDNQPQHF
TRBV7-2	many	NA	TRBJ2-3	TGTGCCAGCAGCTTTCAAGGGCCAGATACGCAGTATTTT	CASSFQGPDTQYF
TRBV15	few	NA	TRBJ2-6	TGTGCCACCGAACGAGACTCTGGGGCCAACGTCCTGACTTTC	CATERDSGANVLTF
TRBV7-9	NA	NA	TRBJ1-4	TGTGCCAGCAGCCAGGTTGCAACTAATGAAAAACTGTTTTTT	CASSQVATNEKLFF
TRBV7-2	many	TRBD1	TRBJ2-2	TGTGCCAGCAGCTGGGTACAGGGGATCGTGAACACCGGGGAGCTGTTTTTT	CASSWVQGIVNTGELFF
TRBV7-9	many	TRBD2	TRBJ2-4	TGTGCCAGCAGCCCCAGCGGGGGACTAGCGGGGCCCGGAGGCATTCAGTACTTC	CASSPSGGLAGPGGIQYF
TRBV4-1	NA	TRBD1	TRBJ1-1	TGCGCCAGCAGCCAGATACAGGGGAACGCTGAAGCTTTCTTT	CASSQIQGNAEAFF
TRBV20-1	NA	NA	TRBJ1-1	TGCAGTGCTAGAGATGTGAGCAGGGTTACTGAAGCTTTCTTT	CSARDVSRVTEAFF
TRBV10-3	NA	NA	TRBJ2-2	TGTGCCATCAGTGAGTCGAATGGTAACACCAGGGAGCTGTTTTTT	CAISESNGNTRELFF
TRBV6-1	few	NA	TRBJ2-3	TGTGCCAGCAGTTTTTCAGATCCGGACAGTTACACAGATACGCAGTATTTT	CASSFSDPDSYTDTQYF
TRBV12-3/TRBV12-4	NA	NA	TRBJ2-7	TGTGCCAGCAGTTTAGATTTCGGTGCCTACGAGCAGTACTTC	CASSLDFGAYEQYF
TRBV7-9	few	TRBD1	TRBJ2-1	TGTGCCAGCAGCTCGGCTGGACAGGGCCTATGGTATGAGCAGTTCTTC	CASSSAGQGLWYEQFF
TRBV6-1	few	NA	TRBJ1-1	TGTGCCAGCACCGGGGGGCTGGCCGCCCGTGAGGGAGCTTTCTTT	CASTGGLAAREGAFF